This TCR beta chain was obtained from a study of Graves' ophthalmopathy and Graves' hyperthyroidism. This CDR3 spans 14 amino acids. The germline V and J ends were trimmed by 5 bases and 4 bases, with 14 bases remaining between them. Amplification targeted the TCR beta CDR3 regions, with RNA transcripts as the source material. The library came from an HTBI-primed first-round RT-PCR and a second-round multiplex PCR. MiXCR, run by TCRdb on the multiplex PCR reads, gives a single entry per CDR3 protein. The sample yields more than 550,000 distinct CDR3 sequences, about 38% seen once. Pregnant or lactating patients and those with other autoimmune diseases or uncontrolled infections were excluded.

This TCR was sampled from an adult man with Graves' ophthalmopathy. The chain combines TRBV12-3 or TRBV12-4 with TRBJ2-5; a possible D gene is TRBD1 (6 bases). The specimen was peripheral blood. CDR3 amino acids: CASSEGVGGETQYF. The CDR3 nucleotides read TGTGCCAGCAGTGAAGGAGTAGGGGGAGAGACCCAGTACTTC.